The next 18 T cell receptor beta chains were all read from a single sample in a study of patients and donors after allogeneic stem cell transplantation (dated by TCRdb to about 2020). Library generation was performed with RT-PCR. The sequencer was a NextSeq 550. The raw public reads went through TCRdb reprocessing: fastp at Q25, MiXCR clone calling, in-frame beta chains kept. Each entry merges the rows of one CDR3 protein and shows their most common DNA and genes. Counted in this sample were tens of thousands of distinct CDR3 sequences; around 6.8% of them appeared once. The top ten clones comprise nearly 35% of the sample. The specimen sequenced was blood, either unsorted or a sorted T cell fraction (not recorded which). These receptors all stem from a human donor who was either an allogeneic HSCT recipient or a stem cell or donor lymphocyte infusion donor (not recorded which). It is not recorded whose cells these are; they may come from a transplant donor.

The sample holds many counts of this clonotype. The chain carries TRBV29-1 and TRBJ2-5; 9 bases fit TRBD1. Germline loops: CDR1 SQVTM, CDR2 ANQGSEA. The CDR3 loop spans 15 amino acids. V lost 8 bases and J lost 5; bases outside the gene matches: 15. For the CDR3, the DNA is TGCAGCTTCAAGCCCTGGACAGGGGTAGGGGAGACCCAGTACTTC. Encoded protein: CSFKPWTGVGETQYF.

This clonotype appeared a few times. The CDR3 loop is CSARVSGSGETQYF. CDR3 bases: TGCAGTGCTAGAGTTTCCGGGTCGGGGGAGACCCAGTACTTC. The rearrangement joins TRBV20-1 to TRBJ2-5; TRBD2 might be the D (5 bases). Germline V gives CDR1 DFQATT, CDR2 SNEGSKA (reference sequence). V gave up 1 base and J gave up 5 bases, with 14 bases separating them. The CDR3 has 14 residues.

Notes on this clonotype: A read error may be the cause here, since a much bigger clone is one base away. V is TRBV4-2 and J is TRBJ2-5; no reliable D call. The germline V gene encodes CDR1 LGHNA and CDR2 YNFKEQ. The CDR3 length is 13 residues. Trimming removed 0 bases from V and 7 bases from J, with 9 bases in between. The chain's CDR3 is CASSQDIPGTQYF. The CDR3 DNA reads TGTGCCAGCAGCCAAGATATCCCGGGGACCCAGTACTTC.

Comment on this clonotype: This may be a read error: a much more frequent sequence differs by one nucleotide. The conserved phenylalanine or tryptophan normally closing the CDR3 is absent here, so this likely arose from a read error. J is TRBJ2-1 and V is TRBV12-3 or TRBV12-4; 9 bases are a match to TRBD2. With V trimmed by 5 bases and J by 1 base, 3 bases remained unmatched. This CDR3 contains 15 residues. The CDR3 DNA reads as TGTGCCAGCAGTCGTAGCGGGAGATCCTACAATGAGCAGTTCCTC. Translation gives CASSRSGRSYNEQFL.

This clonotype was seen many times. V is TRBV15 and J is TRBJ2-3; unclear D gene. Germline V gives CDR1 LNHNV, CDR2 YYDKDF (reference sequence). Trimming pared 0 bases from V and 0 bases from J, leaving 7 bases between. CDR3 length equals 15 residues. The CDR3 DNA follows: TGTGCCACCAGCAGAGACCAGCCTAGCACAGATACGCAGTATTTT. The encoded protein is CATSRDQPSTDTQYF.

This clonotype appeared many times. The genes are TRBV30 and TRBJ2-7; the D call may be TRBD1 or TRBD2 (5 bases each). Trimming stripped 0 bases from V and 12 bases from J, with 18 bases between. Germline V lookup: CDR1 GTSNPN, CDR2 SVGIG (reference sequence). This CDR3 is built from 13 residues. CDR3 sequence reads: CAWSVPGTGNMYF. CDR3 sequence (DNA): TGTGCCTGGAGTGTACCCGGGACGGGAAATATGTACTTC.

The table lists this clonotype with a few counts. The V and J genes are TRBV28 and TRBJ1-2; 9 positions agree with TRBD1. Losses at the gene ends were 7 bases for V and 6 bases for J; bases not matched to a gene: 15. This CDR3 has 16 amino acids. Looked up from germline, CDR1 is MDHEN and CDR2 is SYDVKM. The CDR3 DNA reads TGTGCCAGCAACCCTCTGGGACAGGGTCTTTTCCATGGCTACACCTTC. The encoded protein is CASNPLGQGLFHGYTF.

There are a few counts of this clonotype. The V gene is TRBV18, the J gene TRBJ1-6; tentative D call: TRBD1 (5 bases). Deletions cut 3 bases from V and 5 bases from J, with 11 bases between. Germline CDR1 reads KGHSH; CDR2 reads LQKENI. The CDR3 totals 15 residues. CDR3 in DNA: TGTGCCAGCTCACCGGGCAGGGTGAATAATTCACCCCTCCACTTT. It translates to CASSPGRVNNSPLHF. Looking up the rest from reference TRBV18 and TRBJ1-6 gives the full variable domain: NAGVMQNPRHLVRRRGQEARLRCSPMKGHSHVYWYRQLPEEGLKFMVYLQKENIIDESGMPKERFSAEFPKEGPSILRIQQVVRGDSAAYFCASSPGRVNNSPLHFGNGTRLTVT.

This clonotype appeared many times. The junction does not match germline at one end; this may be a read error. The CDR3 DNA is TGCAGTGCTAGAGAACTGGTAGGGAGAGGTGGACGTTACACTGAGCAGTTCTTC. Its translation: CSARELVGRGGRYTEQFF. J is TRBJ2-1 and V is TRBV20-1, with a possible D match to TRBD2 (5 bases). CDR1 DFQATT and CDR2 SNEGSKA come from the germline V gene (reference sequence). The CDR3 is 18 amino acids.

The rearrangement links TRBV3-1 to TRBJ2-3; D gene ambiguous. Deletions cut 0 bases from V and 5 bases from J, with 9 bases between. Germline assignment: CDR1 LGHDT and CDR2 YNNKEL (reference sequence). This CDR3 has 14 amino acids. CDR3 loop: CASSQDRVRDTQYF. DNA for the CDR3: TGTGCCAGCAGCCAAGATCGAGTCCGAGATACGCAGTATTTT.

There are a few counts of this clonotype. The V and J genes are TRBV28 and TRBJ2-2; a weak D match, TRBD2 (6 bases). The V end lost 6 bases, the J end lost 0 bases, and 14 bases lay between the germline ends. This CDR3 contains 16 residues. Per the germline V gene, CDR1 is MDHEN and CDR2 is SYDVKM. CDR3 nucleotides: TGTGCCAGCAGCCCACCCGGGGGTTCGAACACCGGGGAGCTGTTTTTT. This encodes CASSPPGGSNTGELFF.

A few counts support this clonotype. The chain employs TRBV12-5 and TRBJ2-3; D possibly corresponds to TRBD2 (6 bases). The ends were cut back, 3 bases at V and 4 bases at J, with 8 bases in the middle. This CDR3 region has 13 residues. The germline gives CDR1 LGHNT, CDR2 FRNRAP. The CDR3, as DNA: TGTGCTAGTGGTTTTGGAGGGTCAGATACGCAGTATTTT. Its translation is CASGFGGSDTQYF. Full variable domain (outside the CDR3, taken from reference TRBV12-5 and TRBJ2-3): DARVTQTPRHKVTEMGQEVTMRCQPILGHNTVFWYRQTMMQGLELLAYFRNRAPLDDSGMPKDRFSAEMPDATLATLKIQPSEPRDSAVYFCASGFGGSDTQYFGPGTRLTVL.

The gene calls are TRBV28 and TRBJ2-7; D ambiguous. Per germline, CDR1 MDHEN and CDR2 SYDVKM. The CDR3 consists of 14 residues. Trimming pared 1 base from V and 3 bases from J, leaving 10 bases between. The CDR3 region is CASSLLTEDYEQYF. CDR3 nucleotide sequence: TGTGCCAGCAGTTTATTGACCGAGGACTACGAGCAGTACTTC.

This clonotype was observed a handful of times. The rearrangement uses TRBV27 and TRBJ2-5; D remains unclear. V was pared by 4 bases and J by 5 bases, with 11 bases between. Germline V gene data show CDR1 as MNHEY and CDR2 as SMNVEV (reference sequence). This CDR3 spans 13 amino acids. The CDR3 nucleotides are TGTGCCAGCAGTTCGGTCGTGGGGGAGACCCAGTACTTC. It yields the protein CASSSVVGETQYF.

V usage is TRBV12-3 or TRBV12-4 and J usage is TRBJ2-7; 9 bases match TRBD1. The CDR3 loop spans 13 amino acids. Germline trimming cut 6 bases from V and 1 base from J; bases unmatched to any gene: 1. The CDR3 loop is CASRGTGSYEQYF. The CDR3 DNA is TGTGCCAGCAGGGGGACAGGGTCCTACGAGCAGTACTTC.

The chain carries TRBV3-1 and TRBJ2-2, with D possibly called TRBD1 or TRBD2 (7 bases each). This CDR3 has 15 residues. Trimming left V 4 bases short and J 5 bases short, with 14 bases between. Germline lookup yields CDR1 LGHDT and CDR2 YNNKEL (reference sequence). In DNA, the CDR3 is TGTGCCAGCAGCCTGACAGGGAGGGAAACCGGGGAGCTGTTTTTT. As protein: CASSLTGRETGELFF.

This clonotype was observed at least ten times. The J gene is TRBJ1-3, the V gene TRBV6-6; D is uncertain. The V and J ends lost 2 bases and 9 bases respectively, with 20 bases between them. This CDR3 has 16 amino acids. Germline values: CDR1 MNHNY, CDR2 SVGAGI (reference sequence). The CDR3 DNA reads TGTGCCAGCAGTTACACTGGCTCAAGTAGGGTTTCCACCATATATTTT. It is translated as CASSYTGSSRVSTIYF.

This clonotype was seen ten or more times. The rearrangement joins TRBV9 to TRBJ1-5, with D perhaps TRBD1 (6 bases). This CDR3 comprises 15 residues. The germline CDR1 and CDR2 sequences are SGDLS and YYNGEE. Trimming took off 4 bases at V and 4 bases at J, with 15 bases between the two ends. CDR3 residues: CASSRVGAANQPQHF. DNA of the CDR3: TGTGCCAGCAGCCGCGTGGGGGCAGCAAATCAGCCCCAGCATTTT.